Below, 6 T cell receptor beta chains from the same sample are listed, as sequenced in a study of T-cell memory formation after mild COVID-19. MiXCR was run by TCRdb on the 5' RACE reads, yielding one entry per CDR3 protein. The repertoire holds 550,000 to 600,000 distinct CDR3 sequences, around a sixth seen once, with roughly 7.7% in the top ten. The sequencing input was PBMCs or a T cell subset sorted from them (not recorded which). These receptors were taken from an adult woman who had mild COVID-19 (a few samples of this study predate the infection). Cell type and time point are not known.

Ten or more counts support this clonotype. The V and J genes are TRBV20-1 and TRBJ2-3; 10 bases fit TRBD2. The CDR3 runs to 13 residues. The germline gives CDR1 DFQATT, CDR2 SNEGSKA (reference sequence). The V gene end was trimmed by 7 bases and the J gene end by 6 bases; junction bases not matched to a gene: 7. As DNA, the CDR3 is TGCAGTGTTTCGGGACTAGCGTCGGATACGCAGTATTTT. Its translation is CSVSGLASDTQYF.

This clonotype was detected only once. The CDR3 region has the DNA TGTGCCAGCTCACCGACGGGACTAGTGGACTATGAGCAGTTCTTC. Its protein product is CASSPTGLVDYEQFF. The V gene is TRBV18, the J gene TRBJ2-1, with TRBD2 matching 8 bases. The CDR3 is 15 residues long. Germline-derived CDR1 and CDR2 are KGHSH and LQKENI. Losses at the gene ends were 3 bases for V and 8 bases for J; bases not matched to a gene: 9.

The chain combines TRBV4-3 with TRBJ2-1; TRBD2 aligns across 9 bases. The V and J ends lost 0 bases and 3 bases, in that order; junction bases with no gene match: 6. This CDR3 has 17 amino acids. CDR1 and CDR2 (germline): LGHNA, YSLEER. The CDR3 sequence is CASSQDGRGGVYNEQFF. The CDR3 DNA reads TGCGCCAGCAGCCAAGATGGGCGGGGGGGCGTCTACAATGAGCAGTTCTTC.

The table lists this clonotype with a few counts. The gene calls are TRBV10-3 and TRBJ2-3, with TRBD2 matching over 10 bases. The CDR3 is 15 amino acids. CDR1 and CDR2 from the germline V gene are ENHRY and SYGVKD. V was clipped by 2 bases and J by 3 bases; unmatched bases: 2. CDR3 sequence (DNA): TGTGCCATCAGTGAGACTAGCGGGGATACAGATACGCAGTATTTT. Translating gives CAISETSGDTDTQYF.

This clonotype was observed a few times. This rearrangement joins TRBV6-8 to TRBJ2-5; tentatively, D is TRBD2 (5 bases). Per the germline V gene, CDR1 is MNHGY and CDR2 is SAAAGT. V dropped 2 bases and J dropped 2 bases, with 12 bases sitting between them. The CDR3 sequence is 15 residues long. CDR3 nucleotides: TGTGCCAGCAGTTACGGAGCGGTATCTCAAGAGACCCAGTACTTC. This translates into CASSYGAVSQETQYF.

The chain joins TRBV6-6 to TRBJ1-3; D not resolved. With 2 bases removed from V and 0 bases from J, the gap between germline ends came to 20 bases. The CDR3 runs 19 residues. CDR1 and CDR2 from the germline V gene are MNHNY and SVGAGI (reference sequence). The CDR3 DNA reads as TGTGCCAGCAGTTACCCTTCTAAAACCGGTTGGAGCTCTGGAAACACCATATATTTT. This sequence encodes CASSYPSKTGWSSGNTIYF.